This T cell receptor beta chain was found in a study of identical twins. Findings and limits, study-wide: Model-predicted out-of-frame TCR alpha sharing fell below observed values in monozygotic twins. Twins' excess sharing was less marked for out-of-frame beta sequences. Out-of-frame alpha sequences that twins shared showed excess low generation probability.

About this clonotype: What it binds is unknown.

CDR3 size: 14 residues. V dropped 1 base and J dropped 5; count of bases not matched to a gene: 3. CDR1 and CDR2 (germline): DFQATT, SNEGSKA (reference sequence). TCRdb itself ran the 5' RACE reads through MiXCR, one entry per CDR3 protein. Among approximately 890,000 distinct CDR3 sequences listed, 12% were seen once. These data were likewise used in another study, on yellow fever vaccine responses in identical twins.

J is TRBJ2-1 and V is TRBV20-1; TRBD2 matches at 9 bases. The clonotype comes from a woman between 18 and 30 years old in good health. The sequencing sample was made of PBMCs. The CDR3 spells CSARVAGDHNEQFF. The CDR3, as DNA: TGCAGTGCTAGAGTAGCGGGAGACCACAATGAGCAGTTCTTC.